This TCR beta chain was sequenced for a study of CD8 T cells in Susac syndrome. In Susac syndrome patients, recently defined diagnostic criteria for definite or probable disease were met. Reverse transcription used roughly 0.5 to 1 ug RNA and random hexamers. TCRdb called the immunoSEQ multiplex PCR reads again in MiXCR, with one record for every CDR3 protein. The table shows about 140,000 distinct CDR3 sequences, with roughly 94% occurring only once. The germline gives CDR1 MNHNY, CDR2 SVGAGI (reference sequence). V trimming: 4 bases; J trimming: 4 bases; junction bases outside the gene matches: 6. The CDR3 loop spans 16 amino acids.

This clonotype was sampled from a human donor with Susac syndrome. This chain connects TRBV6-6 to TRBJ2-2; 10 bases line up with TRBD2. What was sequenced was CD4+ T cells from PBMCs. This CDR3 is CASSSSGRGITGELFF. Here the CDR3 DNA reads TGTGCCAGCAGTTCTAGCGGGAGAGGGATCACCGGGGAGCTGTTTTTT.